This T cell receptor beta chain was found in a study of breast tumors, draining lymph nodes, adjacent tissues. Germline lookup yields CDR1 SGHTA and CDR2 FQGTGA. This CDR3 has 14 amino acids. Trimming removed 2 bases at V and 6 bases at J, with 12 bases between. Samples came from axillary lymph nodes draining the breast cancer. Using its own MiXCR run on the multiplex PCR reads, TCRdb lists one record per CDR3 protein. The sample contains about 140,000 distinct CDR3 sequences, around a third of which appear only once. This clonotype came up many times. The receptor comes from a female donor with breast cancer. Some clones in this sample may be carry-over from other donors' samples. The chain has TRBV7-3 and TRBJ2-3; maybe TRBD1 (5 bases). Sequences were obtained from axillary lymph node tissue. CDR3 in amino acids: CASSLFGAWDTQYF. DNA of the CDR3: TGTGCCAGCAGCTTATTTGGGGCTTGGGATACGCAGTATTTT.